The clone carrying this T cell receptor (beta chain) was counted once. These data belong to a study of T cell changes during pregnancy in multiple sclerosis. Repertoires were generated with immunoSEQ multiplex PCR, while TCRdb's copy carries only in-frame clones and drops some. The data hold around 58,000 clones, with around nine tenths observed a single time. The germline gives CDR1 MNHNS, CDR2 SASEGT. CDR3 length equals 15 residues. V was pared by 4 bases and J by 4 bases, with 13 bases between. The sequences come from peripheral blood, collected before pregnancy. The origin of this receptor is a female donor with multiple sclerosis, enrolled in a pregnancy study. This sequence joins TRBV6-1 and TRBJ2-2; no reliable D call. The DNA of the CDR3 is TGTGCCAGCAGTGCCCAAGTCGGTACCACCGGGGAGCTGTTTTTT. Its protein product is CASSAQVGTTGELFF.